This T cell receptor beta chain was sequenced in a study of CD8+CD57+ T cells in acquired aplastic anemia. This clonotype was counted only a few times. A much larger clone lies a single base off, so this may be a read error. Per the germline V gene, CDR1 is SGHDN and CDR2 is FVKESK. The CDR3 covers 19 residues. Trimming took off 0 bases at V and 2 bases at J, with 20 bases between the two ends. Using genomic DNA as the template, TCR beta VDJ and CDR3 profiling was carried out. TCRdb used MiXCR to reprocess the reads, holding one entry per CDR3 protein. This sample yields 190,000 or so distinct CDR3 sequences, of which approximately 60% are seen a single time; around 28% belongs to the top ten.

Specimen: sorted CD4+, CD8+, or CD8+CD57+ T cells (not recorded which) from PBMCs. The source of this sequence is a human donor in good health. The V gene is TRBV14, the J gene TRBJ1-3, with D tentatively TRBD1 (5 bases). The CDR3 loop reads CASSQDPGAPDGTGNTIYF. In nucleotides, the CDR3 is TGTGCCAGCAGCCAAGACCCCGGGGCACCGGACGGTACTGGAAACACCATATATTTT.